This T cell receptor (beta chain) originates from a study of shared clonotypes between healthy human individuals. Terminally differentiated effector memory CD45RA+ cells were excluded from the naive CD8 cells, which were CD45RO-negative and positively selected for CCR7. Clones were read by immunoSEQ multiplex PCR, and TCRdb kept only the in-frame ones, dropping some. Of a few million clones in the sample, around 93% are singletons; the top ten hold 1.5% to 2%. The sequencing input was naive CD8+ T cells from PBMCs. This clonotype was obtained from a man between 18 and 29 years old in good health. Some clones in this sample may be carry-over from other donors' samples.

CDR3 DNA sequence: TGTGCCAGCAGCTTTGGGGGAGACACTGAAGCTTTCTTT. Translating it yields CASSFGGDTEAFF. The V and J genes are TRBV11-2 and TRBJ1-1, with D perhaps TRBD1 (5 bases). The CDR3 has 13 amino acids. Trimming took 3 bases from V and 3 from J, leaving 8 bases between them. The V gene's germline CDR1 is SGHAT and CDR2 FQNNGV.